This entry is about one T cell receptor (beta chain). Its specificity is not known. These data belong to a study of T cell responses to AZD1222 COVID-19 vaccine. The study's findings and limits: White British ancestry dominated among donors, who included more females, and clonal diversity was possibly underestimated.

The repertoire was sequenced with immunoSEQ multiplex PCR; TCRdb's copy has only in-frame clones and lacks some. This table has about 93,000 clones, nearly 90% appearing once. The sample was peripheral blood, taken on day 0 of MenACWY control vaccination. The TCR originated in an adult in good health.

The CDR3 reads CASSKTGFTEAFF. The CDR3 region has the DNA TGTGCCAGTAGTAAGACAGGGTTCACTGAAGCTTTCTTT. This chain links TRBV19 with TRBJ1-1, with TRBD1 matching 7 bases. The ends lost 4 bases at V and 4 bases at J; junction bases unmatched: 3. In germline, CDR1 is LNHDA, CDR2 SQIVND (reference sequence). This CDR3 has 13 amino acids.